This TCR beta chain derives from a study of cytomegalovirus exposure and HLA in healthy donors. Study in general: Of the donors genotyped, about 410 in all, 65% to 90% fell in the Caucasian-associated ancestry cluster. Overall study results and limits: Analysis was carried out at a later point, and it linked a missense DCLRE1C variant to TCR beta V- and J-gene trimming. A later analysis showed HLA-associated TCR beta chains outstripping equally common others in clonal expansion.

The PCR was carried out with 60 Vbeta primers and 13 Jbeta primers. Sequencing used immunoSEQ multiplex PCR; TCRdb keeps in-frame clones, though not all of them. The data show about 160,000 clones, roughly three quarters seen once. The CDR3 runs 14 residues. The V end was cut by 0 bases, the J end by 8 bases, with 13 bases between. Germline-derived CDR1 and CDR2 are SEHNR and FQNEAQ (reference sequence). As regards this clone: Its antigen is unidentified.

The origin of this receptor is a male donor in good health and CMV-seropositive. The sequencing sample was made of PBMCs. The chain links TRBV7-9 to TRBJ1-2; D ambiguous. The CDR3 DNA reads TGTGCCAGCAGCTTAGCCCTTAACTCCTACGGCTACACCTTC. As protein: CASSLALNSYGYTF.